This T cell receptor beta chain was profiled in a study of vaccination effects on CD4 cells after COVID-19. As regards this clone: What it binds is not known.

Ahead of sequencing, the ViraFEST assay grew antigen-specific CD4+ T cells using viral peptide pools. An approximately nine-day culture period preceded the isolation of CD4+ T cells. Previously uninfected by SARS-CoV-2, the vaccine recipients also showed negative nucleocapsid antibodies. Losses at the gene ends were 4 bases for V and 6 bases for J; bases not matched to a gene: 4. CDR1 is SGHRS, CDR2 YFSETQ, per germline. The CDR3 totals 14 residues. The method was immunoSEQ multiplex PCR; TCRdb's version includes in-frame clones alone and lacks a portion of them. The table has under 55,000 clones, roughly three quarters seen once; the top ten hold around 6%.

This clonotype was obtained from a human donor who received a COVID-19 vaccine. The sequences come from CD4+ T cells from PBMCs cultured with HCoV-OC43 spike peptides, collected before COVID-19 vaccination. The sample's subset: HCoV-OC43 spike overlapping peptide pool stimulation. The chain uses TRBV5-1 and TRBJ1-6; 7 nucleotides line up with TRBD1. The CDR3 protein is CASSADRANSPLHF. CDR3 DNA sequence: TGCGCCAGCAGCGCTGACAGGGCTAATTCACCCCTCCACTTT.